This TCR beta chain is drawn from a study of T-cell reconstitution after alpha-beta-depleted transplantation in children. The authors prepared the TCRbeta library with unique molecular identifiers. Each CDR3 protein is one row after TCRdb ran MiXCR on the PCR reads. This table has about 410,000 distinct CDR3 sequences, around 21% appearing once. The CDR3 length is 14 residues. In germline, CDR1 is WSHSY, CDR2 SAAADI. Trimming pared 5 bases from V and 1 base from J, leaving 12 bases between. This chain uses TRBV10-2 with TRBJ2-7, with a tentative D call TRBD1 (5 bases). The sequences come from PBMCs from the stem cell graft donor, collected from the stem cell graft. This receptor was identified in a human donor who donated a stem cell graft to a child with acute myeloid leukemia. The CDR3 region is CASSFPTVSYEQYF. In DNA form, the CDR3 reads TGCGCCAGCAGTTTCCCGACAGTTTCCTACGAGCAGTACTTC.